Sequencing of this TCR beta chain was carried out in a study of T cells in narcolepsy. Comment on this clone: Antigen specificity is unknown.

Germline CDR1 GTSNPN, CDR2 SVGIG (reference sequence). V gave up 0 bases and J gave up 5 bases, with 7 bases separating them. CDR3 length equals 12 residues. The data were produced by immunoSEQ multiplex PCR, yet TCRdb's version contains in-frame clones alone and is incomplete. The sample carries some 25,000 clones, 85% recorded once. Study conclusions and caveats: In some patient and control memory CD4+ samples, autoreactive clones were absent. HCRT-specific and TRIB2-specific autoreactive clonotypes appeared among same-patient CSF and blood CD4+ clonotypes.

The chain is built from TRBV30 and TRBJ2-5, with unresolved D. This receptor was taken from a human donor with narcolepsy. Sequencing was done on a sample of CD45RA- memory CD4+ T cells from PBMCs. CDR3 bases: TGTGCCTGGAGTGTACTCTATGAGACCCAGTACTTC. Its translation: CAWSVLYETQYF.